These 7 T cell receptor beta chains share one sample of origin, sequenced in a study of blood T cell repertoires in COVID-19. Sequencing was performed with immunoSEQ multiplex PCR; in TCRdb, only in-frame clones are kept and a portion is missing. The table has fewer than 250,000 clones, just under 85% seen once. Sequencing was done on a sample of peripheral blood. The receptors stem from a woman in her 70s with active or convalescent COVID-19.

The chain has TRBV15 and TRBJ2-7; weak D call: TRBD1 (5 bases). The V gene lost 3 bases and the J gene lost 3 bases, with 12 bases spanning the gap. CDR1 is LNHNV, CDR2 YYDKDF, per germline (reference sequence). The CDR3 runs 14 residues. This CDR3 is CATSSRQRLYEQYF. In DNA form, the CDR3 reads TGTGCCACCAGCAGCAGACAGAGACTCTACGAGCAGTACTTC.

The chain carries TRBV27 and TRBJ2-1, with 7 nucleotides matching TRBD2. CDR3 length: 13 amino acids. Losses at the gene ends were 4 bases for V and 7 bases for J; bases not matched to a gene: 4. From germline, CDR1 is MNHEY and CDR2 SMNVEV (reference sequence). DNA for the CDR3: TGTGCCAGCAGTTCACGGCGGGAGAATGAGCAGTTCTTC. This codes for CASSSRRENEQFF.

The genes are TRBV5-1 and TRBJ2-4; TRBD2 matches 7 bases. Germline assignment: CDR1 SGHRS and CDR2 YFSETQ. CDR3 length: 13 residues. The ends lost 2 bases at V and 5 bases at J; junction bases unmatched: 1. DNA of the CDR3: TGCGCCAGCAGCTTAAGCGGGGAAAACATTCAGTACTTC. Its protein is CASSLSGENIQYF.

The J gene is TRBJ1-5, the V gene TRBV28, with TRBD1 matching 7 bases. Germline V gene lookup returns CDR1 MDHEN and CDR2 SYDVKM. The trim removed 4 bases at V and 3 bases at J, leaving 6 bases unmatched. This CDR3 contains 15 residues. The CDR3 coding sequence is TGTGCCAGCAGTTATACCGGGACAGACAATCAGCCCCAGCATTTT. Translation gives CASSYTGTDNQPQHF.

This clone was counted between two and nine times. In the same sample, other DNA sequences code for this CDR3. The chain recombines TRBV5-1 with TRBJ2-2, with D possibly TRBD1 on 6 matching bases. Trimming shortened V by 4 bases and J by 3 bases, and 13 bases separated the two germline ends. The CDR3 extends over 15 amino acids. Germline V CDR1 and CDR2: SGHRS, YFSETQ. Written as DNA, the CDR3 is TGCGCCAGCAGCCCCCGGGCAGGGGACACCGGGGAGCTGTTTTTT. Protein product: CASSPRAGDTGELFF.

The chain uses TRBV10-1 and TRBJ2-5, with 7 bases matching TRBD1. From germline, CDR1 is WNHNN and CDR2 SYGVQD (reference sequence). CDR3 length: 13 residues. The V segment lost 6 bases and the J segment 5 bases; nucleotides outside the gene matches: 6. The CDR3 DNA reads TGCGCCAGCAGCCAGGGGGTTTACGAGACCCAGTACTTC. This gives the protein CASSQGVYETQYF.

This clone showed up just a few times. The V gene is TRBV18, the J gene TRBJ1-1, with 8 bases aligning to TRBD1. Germline assignment: CDR1 KGHSH and CDR2 LQKENI. The CDR3 is 13 amino acids. The junction had 5 bases not matched to a gene; V was cut back by 4 bases and J by 7 bases. As DNA, the CDR3 is TGTGCCAGCTCACGAGGACAGGGAGTTGAAGCTTTCTTT. It translates to CASSRGQGVEAFF.